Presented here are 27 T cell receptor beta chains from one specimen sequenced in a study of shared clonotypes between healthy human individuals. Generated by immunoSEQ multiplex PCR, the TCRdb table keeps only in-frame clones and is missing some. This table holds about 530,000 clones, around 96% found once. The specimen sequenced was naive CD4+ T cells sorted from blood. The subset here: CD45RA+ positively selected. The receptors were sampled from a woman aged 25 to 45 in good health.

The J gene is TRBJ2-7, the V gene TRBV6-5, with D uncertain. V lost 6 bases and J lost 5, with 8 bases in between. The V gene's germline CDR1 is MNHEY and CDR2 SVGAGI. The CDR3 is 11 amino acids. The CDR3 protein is CASSRLDEQYF. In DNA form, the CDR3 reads TGTGCCAGCAGCCGCCTCGACGAGCAGTACTTC.

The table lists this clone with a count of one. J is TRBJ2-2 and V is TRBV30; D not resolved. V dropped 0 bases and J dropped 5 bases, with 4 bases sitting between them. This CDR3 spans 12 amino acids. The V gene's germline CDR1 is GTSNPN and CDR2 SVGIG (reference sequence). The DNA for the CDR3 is TGTGCCTGGAGTGTACTGACCGGGGAGCTGTTTTTT. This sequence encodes CAWSVLTGELFF.

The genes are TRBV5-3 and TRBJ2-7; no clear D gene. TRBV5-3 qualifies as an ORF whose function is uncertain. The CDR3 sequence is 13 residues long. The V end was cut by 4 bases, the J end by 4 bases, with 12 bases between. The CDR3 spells CARSPPVLYEQYF. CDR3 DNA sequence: TGTGCCAGAAGCCCGCCGGTCCTTTACGAGCAGTACTTC.

The CDR3 loop reads CASRTSGNYNEQFF. For the CDR3, the DNA is TGTGCCAGCCGGACTAGCGGGAACTACAATGAGCAGTTCTTC. The rearrangement joins TRBV7-9 to TRBJ2-1; TRBD2 matches at 12 bases. Germline CDR1 SEHNR, CDR2 FQNEAQ (reference sequence). This CDR3 contains 14 residues. Trimming removed 8 bases from V and 3 bases from J; junction bases left unmatched: 2.

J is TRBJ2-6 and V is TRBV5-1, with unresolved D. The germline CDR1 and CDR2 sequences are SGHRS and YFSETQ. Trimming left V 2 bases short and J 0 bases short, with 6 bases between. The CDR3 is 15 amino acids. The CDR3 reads CASSFLSSGANVLTF. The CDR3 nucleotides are TGCGCCAGCAGCTTTTTGAGCTCTGGGGCCAACGTCCTGACTTTC.

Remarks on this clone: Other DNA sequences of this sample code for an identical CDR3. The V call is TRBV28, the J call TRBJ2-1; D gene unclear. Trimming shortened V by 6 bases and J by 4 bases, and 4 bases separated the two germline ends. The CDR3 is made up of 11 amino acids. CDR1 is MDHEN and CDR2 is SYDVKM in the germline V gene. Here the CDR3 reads CASSRYNEQFF. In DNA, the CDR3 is TGTGCCAGCAGCCGGTACAATGAGCAGTTCTTC.

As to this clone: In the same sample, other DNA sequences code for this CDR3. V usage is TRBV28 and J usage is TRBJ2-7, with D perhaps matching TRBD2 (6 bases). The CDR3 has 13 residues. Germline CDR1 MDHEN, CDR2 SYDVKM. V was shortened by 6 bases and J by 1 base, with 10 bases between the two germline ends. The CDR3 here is CASSLGGSYEQYF. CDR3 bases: TGTGCCAGCAGCCTCGGAGGGTCCTACGAGCAGTACTTC.

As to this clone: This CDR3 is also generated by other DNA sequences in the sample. CDR3 bases: TGTGCCAGCAGCTTCGATCGGTACGAGCAGTACTTC. It is translated as CASSFDRYEQYF. The rearrangement joins TRBV7-9 to TRBJ2-7; D remains ambiguous. V was cut by 3 bases and J by 4 bases, with 7 bases left in between. CDR1 SEHNR and CDR2 FQNEAQ come from the germline V gene (reference sequence). The CDR3 is 12 amino acids.

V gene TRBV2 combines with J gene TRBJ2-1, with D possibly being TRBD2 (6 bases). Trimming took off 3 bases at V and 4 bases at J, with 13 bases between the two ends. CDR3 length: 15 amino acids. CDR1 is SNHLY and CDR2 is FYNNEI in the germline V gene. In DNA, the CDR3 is TGTGCCAGCAGTGATCAGGCTAGCGAATACAATGAGCAGTTCTTC. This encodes CASSDQASEYNEQFF.

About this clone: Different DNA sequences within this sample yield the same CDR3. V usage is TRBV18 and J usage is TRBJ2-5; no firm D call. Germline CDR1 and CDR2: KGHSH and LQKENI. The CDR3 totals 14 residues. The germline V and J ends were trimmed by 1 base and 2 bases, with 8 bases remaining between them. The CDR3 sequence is CASSPRGSQETQYF. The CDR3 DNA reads TGTGCCAGCTCACCACGGGGTAGTCAAGAGACCCAGTACTTC.

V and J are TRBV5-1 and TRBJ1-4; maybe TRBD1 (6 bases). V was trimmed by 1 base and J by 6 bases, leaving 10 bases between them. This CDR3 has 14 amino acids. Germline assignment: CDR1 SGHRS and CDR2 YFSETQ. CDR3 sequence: CASSLQGQDEKLFF. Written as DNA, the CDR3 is TGCGCCAGCAGCTTGCAGGGGCAGGATGAAAAACTGTTTTTT.

CDR3 protein: CASSLIQESQPQHF. For the CDR3, the DNA is TGTGCCAGCAGCCTTATCCAGGAAAGTCAGCCCCAGCATTTT. V and J are TRBV7-2 and TRBJ1-5, with D uncertain. Per the germline V gene, CDR1 is SGHTA and CDR2 is FQGNSA. V lost 5 bases, J lost 6 bases, and 14 bases lay in between. The CDR3 has 14 residues.

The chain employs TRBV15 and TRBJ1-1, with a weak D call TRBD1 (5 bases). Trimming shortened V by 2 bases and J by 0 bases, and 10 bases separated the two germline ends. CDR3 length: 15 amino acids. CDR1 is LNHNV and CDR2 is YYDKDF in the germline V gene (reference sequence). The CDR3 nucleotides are TGTGCCACCAGCAGACTCGGGGCCCTGAACACTGAAGCTTTCTTT. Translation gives CATSRLGALNTEAFF. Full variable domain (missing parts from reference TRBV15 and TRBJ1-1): DAMVIQNPRYQVTQFGKPVTLSCSQTLNHNVMYWYQQKSSQAPKLLFHYYDKDFNNEADTPDNFQSRRPNTSFCFLDIRSPGLGDTAMYLCATSRLGALNTEAFFGQGTRLTVV.

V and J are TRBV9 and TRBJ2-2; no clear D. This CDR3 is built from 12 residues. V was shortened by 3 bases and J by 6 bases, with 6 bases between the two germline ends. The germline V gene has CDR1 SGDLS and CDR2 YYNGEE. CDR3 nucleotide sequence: TGTGCCAGCAGCGCTGTAGCCGGGGAGCTGTTTTTT. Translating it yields CASSAVAGELFF.

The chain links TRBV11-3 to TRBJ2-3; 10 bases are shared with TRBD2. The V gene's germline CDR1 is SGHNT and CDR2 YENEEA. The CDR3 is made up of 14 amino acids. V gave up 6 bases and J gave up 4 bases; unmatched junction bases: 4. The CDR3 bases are TGTGCCAGCAGTTCTAGCGGGAGAGCAGATACGCAGTATTTT. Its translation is CASSSSGRADTQYF.

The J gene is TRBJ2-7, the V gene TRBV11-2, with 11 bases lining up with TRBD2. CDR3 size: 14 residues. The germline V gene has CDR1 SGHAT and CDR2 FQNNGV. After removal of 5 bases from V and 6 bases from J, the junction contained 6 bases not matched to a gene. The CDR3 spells CASSRLGTSGEQYF. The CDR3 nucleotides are TGTGCCAGCAGCCGCCTGGGGACTAGCGGCGAGCAGTACTTC.

CDR3 residues: CASSDQGGLADTGELFF. The CDR3 nucleotides read TGTGCCAGCAGTGATCAGGGCGGTCTAGCGGACACCGGGGAGCTGTTTTTT. The gene calls are TRBV2 and TRBJ2-2; 7 positions agree with TRBD2. This CDR3 comprises 17 residues. From germline, CDR1 is SNHLY and CDR2 FYNNEI. J was trimmed by 3 bases and V by 3 bases; bases with no gene match: 10.

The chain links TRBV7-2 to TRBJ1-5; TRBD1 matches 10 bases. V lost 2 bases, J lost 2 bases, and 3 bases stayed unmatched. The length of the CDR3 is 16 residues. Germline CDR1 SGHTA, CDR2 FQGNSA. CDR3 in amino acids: CASSLFGTGGNQPQHF. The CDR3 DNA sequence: TGTGCCAGCAGCTTATTCGGGACAGGGGGCAATCAGCCCCAGCATTTT.

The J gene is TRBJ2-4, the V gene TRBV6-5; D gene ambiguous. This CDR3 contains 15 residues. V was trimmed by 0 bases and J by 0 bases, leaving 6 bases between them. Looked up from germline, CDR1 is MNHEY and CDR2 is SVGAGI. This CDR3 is CASSYSRLAKNIQYF. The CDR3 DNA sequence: TGTGCCAGCAGTTACTCGCGGTTAGCCAAAAACATTCAGTACTTC.

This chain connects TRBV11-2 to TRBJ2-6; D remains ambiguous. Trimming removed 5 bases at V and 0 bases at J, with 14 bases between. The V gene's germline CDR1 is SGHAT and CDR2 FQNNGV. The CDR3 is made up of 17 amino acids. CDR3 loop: CASSRPASLSGANVLTF. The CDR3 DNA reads TGTGCCAGCAGCCGCCCGGCGTCCCTCTCTGGGGCCAACGTCCTGACTTTC.

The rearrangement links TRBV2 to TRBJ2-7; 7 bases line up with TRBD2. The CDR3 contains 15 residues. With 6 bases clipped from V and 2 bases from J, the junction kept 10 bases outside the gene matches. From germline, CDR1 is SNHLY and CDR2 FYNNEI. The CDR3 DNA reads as TGTGCCAGCAGATACATCAGGGAGGGTACCTACGAGCAGTACTTC. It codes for CASRYIREGTYEQYF. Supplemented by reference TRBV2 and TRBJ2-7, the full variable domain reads EPEVTQTPSHQVTQMGQEVILRCVPISNHLYFYWYRQILGQKVEFLVSFYNNEISEKSEIFDDQFSVERPDGSNFTLKIRSTKLEDSAMYFCASRYIREGTYEQYFGPGTRLTVT.

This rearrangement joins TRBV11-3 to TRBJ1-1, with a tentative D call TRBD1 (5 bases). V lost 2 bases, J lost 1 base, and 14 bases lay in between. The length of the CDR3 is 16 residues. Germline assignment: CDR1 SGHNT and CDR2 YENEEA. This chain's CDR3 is CASSLRGRKGNTEAFF. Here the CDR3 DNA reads TGTGCCAGCAGCTTAAGGGGTCGGAAGGGGAACACTGAAGCTTTCTTT. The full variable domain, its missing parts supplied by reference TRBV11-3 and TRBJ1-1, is EAGVVQSPRYKIIEKKQPVAFWCNPISGHNTLYWYLQNLGQGPELLIRYENEEAVDDSQLPKDRFSAERLKGVDSTLKIQPAELGDSAVYLCASSLRGRKGNTEAFFGQGTRLTVV.

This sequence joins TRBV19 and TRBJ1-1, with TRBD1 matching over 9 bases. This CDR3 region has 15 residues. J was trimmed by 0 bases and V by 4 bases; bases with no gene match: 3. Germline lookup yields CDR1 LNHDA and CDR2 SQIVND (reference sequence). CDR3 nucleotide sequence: TGTGCCAGTAGTAGGGGACAGGGATTGAACACTGAAGCTTTCTTT. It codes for CASSRGQGLNTEAFF. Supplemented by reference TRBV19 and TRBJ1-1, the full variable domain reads DGGITQSPKYLFRKEGQNVTLSCEQNLNHDAMYWYRQDPGQGLRLIYYSQIVNDFQKGDIAEGYSVSREKKESFPLTVTSAQKNPTAFYLCASSRGQGLNTEAFFGQGTRLTVV.

CDR3 in amino acids: CASSYDGGEQYF. The DNA of the CDR3 is TGTGCCAGCAGCTACGACGGGGGCGAGCAGTACTTC. The genes are TRBV28 and TRBJ2-7; possible D gene TRBD2, 6 bases. The CDR3 length is 12 residues. Trimming shortened V by 6 bases and J by 6 bases, and 12 bases separated the two germline ends. Germline CDR1 is MDHEN and CDR2 is SYDVKM.

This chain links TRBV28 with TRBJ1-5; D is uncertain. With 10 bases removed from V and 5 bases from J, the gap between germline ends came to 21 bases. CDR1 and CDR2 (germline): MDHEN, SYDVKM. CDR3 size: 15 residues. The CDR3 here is CAKPRPIRSHQPQHF. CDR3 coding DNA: TGTGCCAAACCTCGGCCCATAAGGAGTCATCAGCCCCAGCATTTT.

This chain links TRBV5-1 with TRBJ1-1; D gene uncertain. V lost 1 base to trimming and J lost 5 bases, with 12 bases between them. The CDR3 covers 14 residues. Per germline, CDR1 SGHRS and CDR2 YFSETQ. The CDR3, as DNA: TGCGCCAGCAGCTTGTTAGAGGGCAGGACTGAAGCTTTCTTT. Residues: CASSLLEGRTEAFF.

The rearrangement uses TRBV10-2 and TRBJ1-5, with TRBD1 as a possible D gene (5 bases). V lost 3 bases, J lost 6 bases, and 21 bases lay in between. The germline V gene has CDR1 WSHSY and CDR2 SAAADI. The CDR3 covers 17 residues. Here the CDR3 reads CASSDMFRGQGPQPQHF. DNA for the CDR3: TGCGCCAGCAGTGACATGTTCCGAGGGCAGGGCCCTCAGCCCCAGCATTTT.